The 26 T cell receptor delta chains presented below share a single source sample, sequenced in a study of Vγ9Vδ2 T cells in congenital toxoplasmosis. cDNA was made by template-switch reverse transcription with TRGC- and TRDC-specific primers in one tube. The TRGC primer was designed to bind both TRGC1 and TRGC2 constant genes. TCRdb reanalyzed the reads using CATT. The sample carries hundreds of delta-chain clones, around a quarter recorded once. The material sequenced was gamma-delta T cells from blood. Receptor source: a child under 10 years old born to a mother with Toxoplasma gondii infection during pregnancy, either congenitally infected or uninfected (not recorded which).

By share, this clone counts as hyperexpanded (1% or more). This same CDR3 is encoded by further DNA sequences in the sample. This sequence joins TRDV1 and TRDJ2, with 7 bases lining up with TRDD3. The germline V gene encodes CDR1 TSWWSYY and CDR2 QGS. This CDR3 comprises 22 residues. Trimming at V came to 2 bases and at J to 4 bases, leaving 25 bases not matched to a gene. In nucleotides, the CDR3 is TGTGCTCTTGGGGAAGTCGTCCACCCTTGGCCCGTACTGGGGATAACGACAGCACAACTCTTCTTT. Translating it yields CALGEVVHPWPVLGITTAQLFF.

In the case of this clone: A far larger clone is a single base away, which makes a read error likely. The V gene is TRDV2, the J gene TRDJ1, with 9 bases that match TRDD3. Germline lookup yields CDR1 GEAIGNYY and CDR2 EKD. This CDR3 contains 21 residues. Trimming at V came to 0 bases and at J to 2 bases, leaving 21 bases not matched to a gene. The CDR3: CACDTVTRGYASVESTDKLIF. CDR3 bases: TGTGCCTGTGACACCGTTACTAGGGGATACGCAAGTGTAGAGTCTACCGATAAACTCATCTTT.

This clone was recorded a few times. This likely traces to a read error, being one base from a far larger clone. The rearrangement links TRDV2 to TRDJ3, with 9 bases identical to TRDD3. Since TCRdb gives no J gene, matching the DNA to germline was used here to assign it. J gave up 3 bases and V 2 bases, and 7 bases lay outside the gene matches. Looked up from germline, CDR1 is GEAIGNYY and CDR2 is EKD. The CDR3 extends over 18 amino acids. The CDR3 here is CACDSWGINYWDTRQMFF. CDR3 in DNA: TGTGCCTGTGACAGCTGGGGGATTAACTACTGGGACACCCGACAGATGTTTTTC.

This clone was picked up one time. TCRdb shows a much larger clone's protein in place of this DNA's translation, and the two differ at residue 8, likely through a read error; the protein shown is translated from the DNA. The V and J genes are TRDV2 and TRDJ1; the D is unclear. Because TCRdb records no J gene, it was assigned here through a match of the DNA to germline. Trimming pared 1 base from V and 6 bases from J, leaving 23 bases between. CDR3 length: 17 residues. CDR1 and CDR2 (germline): GEAIGNYY, EKD. This CDR3 is CACDTLGVGRTENKLIF. CDR3 nucleotide sequence: TGTGCCTGTGACACGCTAGGTGTGGGACGAACTGAAAATAAACTCATCTTT.

The sample holds a few counts of this clone. One base separates it from a far larger clone, so it is likely a read error. The V and J genes are TRDV2 and TRDJ3; 7 bases agree with TRDD3. CDR1 is GEAIGNYY, CDR2 EKD, per germline. This CDR3 region has 22 residues. The CDR3: CACDTSWYWGQDCSWDARQMFF. The CDR3, as DNA: TGTGCCTGTGACACCTCCTGGTACTGGGGACAAGACTGCTCCTGGGACGCCCGACAGATGTTTTTC.

Points on this clone: A far bigger clonotype differs at one base, so this is likely a read error. The same CDR3 is also encoded by other DNA sequences in this sample. J is TRDJ1 and V is TRDV2, with 7 bases identical to TRDD3. The J gene, absent from TCRdb, was called here by matching the DNA to germline. Germline V gene sequence: CDR1 GEAIGNYY, CDR2 EKD. Germline trimming cut 4 bases from V and 6 bases from J; bases unmatched to any gene: 19. This CDR3 has 17 residues. The CDR3 region is CACDTLGGGRTENKLIF. The CDR3 nucleotides read TGTGCCTGTGATACGCTAGGTGGGGGACGAACTGAAAATAAACTCATCTTT.

Turning to this clone: The protein that TCRdb holds for this DNA derives from a much larger clone and differs from the translated DNA at residue 3, which likely indicates a read error; the protein shown here is translated from the DNA. V usage is TRDV2 and J usage is TRDJ1; TRDD3 aligns across 9 bases. The J gene was not available in TCRdb and was assigned here by matching the DNA to germline segments. CDR3 size: 18 residues. Germline V gene data show CDR1 as GEAIGNYY and CDR2 as EKD. The CDR3 region has the DNA TGTGCCTATGACCGAGCCGGTACTGGGGGAACTCACACCGATAAACTCATCTTT. Encoded protein: CAYDRAGTGGTHTDKLIF.

Note on this clone: TCRdb has a much larger clone's protein, which differs at residue 5 from the translation of this DNA, likely because of a read error; what is shown is the protein translated from the DNA. The chain combines TRDV2 with TRDJ3, with 7 positions matching TRDD3. No J segment appears in TCRdb, so it was assigned here by matching the sequence to germline. Germline values: CDR1 GEAIGNYY, CDR2 EKD. V shed 2 bases, J shed 0 bases, and the junction held 18 bases outside the gene matches. The CDR3 length is 22 residues. CDR3 protein: CACDISWYWGQDCSWDTRQMFF. The CDR3 nucleotides are TGTGCCTGTGACATCTCCTGGTACTGGGGACAAGACTGCTCCTGGGACACCCGACAGATGTTTTTC.

With regard to this clone: The amino acid sequence in TCRdb belongs to a much larger clone and departs from this DNA's translation at residue 6, likely a sequencing read error; the sequence shown is translated from the DNA. The genes are TRDV2 and TRDJ3; 7 nucleotides align to TRDD3. No J segment appears in TCRdb, so it was assigned here by matching the sequence to germline. CDR3 length: 22 residues. Germline CDR1 and CDR2: GEAIGNYY and EKD. V was pared by 0 bases and J by 0 bases, with 16 bases of the junction left unmatched. The CDR3 nucleotides are TGTGCCTGTGACACCCCCTGGTACTGGGGACAAGACTGCTCCTGGGACACCCGACAGATGTTTTTC. It encodes CACDTPWYWGQDCSWDTRQMFF.

Worth noting for this clone: TCRdb attributes to this sequence the protein of a much larger clone, which differs from the DNA translation at residue 7; a read error is likely, and the protein displayed is translated from the DNA. The V and J genes are TRDV3 and TRDJ1; D not resolved. CDR3 size: 14 residues. Looked up from germline, CDR1 is TVYSNPD and CDR2 is GDNSRS (reference sequence). Trimming took 2 bases from V and 0 from J, leaving 13 bases between them. CDR3 in amino acids: CAFWEGYYTDKLIF. CDR3 DNA sequence: TGTGCCTTTTGGGAGGGGTATTACACCGATAAACTCATCTTT.

By proportion, this clone is large (0.1 to 1%). The V and J genes are TRDV2 and TRDJ1; 8 nucleotides align to TRDD3. Germline loops: CDR1 GEAIGNYY, CDR2 EKD. V lost 3 bases and J lost 0; bases outside the gene matches: 17. CDR3 size: 19 residues. The CDR3 nucleotides are TGTGCCTGTGACCATCTGACTGGGGGGTCACCCTCGTACACCGATAAACTCATCTTT. Its protein product is CACDHLTGGSPSYTDKLIF.

As for this clone: A far larger clone differs by one base, so this is likely a read error. In the same sample, other DNA sequences code for this CDR3. The V gene is TRDV2, the J gene TRDJ3; TRDD3 agrees at 7 bases. TCRdb gives no J gene; it was assigned here by matching the DNA to germline. The CDR3 runs 22 residues. CDR1 GEAIGNYY and CDR2 EKD come from the germline V gene. This CDR3 is CACDTSWYWGQDCSWDTRQMFF. The CDR3 DNA follows: TGTGCCTGTGACACCTCCTGGTACTGGGGACAAGACTGCTCCTGGGACACCAGACAGATGTTTTTC.

Comments on this clone: It is likely a read error: a sequence one base away is far more abundant. This same CDR3 is encoded by further DNA sequences in the sample. The J gene is TRDJ1, the V gene TRDV2, with 7 bases identical to TRDD3. In germline, CDR1 is GEAIGNYY, CDR2 EKD. V was clipped by 1 base and J by 6 bases; unmatched bases: 16. This CDR3 spans 17 amino acids. The CDR3 DNA reads TGTGCCTGTGACACGCTAGGTGGGGGACGAACTGAGAATAAACTCATCTTT. This gives the protein CACDTLGGGRTENKLIF.

This clone was counted a few times. The rearrangement links TRDV1 to TRDJ1; TRDD3 matches 10 bases. This CDR3 is built from 20 residues. Germline CDR1 TSWWSYY, CDR2 QGS. The J segment lost 4 bases and the V segment lost 3 bases, leaving 20 bases of the junction unmatched. In DNA form, the CDR3 reads TGTGCTCTTGGGGACCGGCCTTCCTCGTTGGGGGATACAGGGGTCGATAAACTCATCTTT. The encoded protein is CALGDRPSSLGDTGVDKLIF.

To note about this clone: The TCRdb protein comes from a much larger clone and disagrees with this DNA's translation at residue 7, likely due to a read error; the protein given here is derived from the DNA. The V call is TRDV1, the J call TRDJ1; the D is unclear. The CDR3 contains 12 residues. The V gene's germline CDR1 is TSWWSYY and CDR2 QGS. With 4 bases removed from V and 6 bases from J, the gap between germline ends came to 9 bases. CDR3 amino acids: CALGVTKNKLIF. In DNA, the CDR3 is TGTGCTCTTGGGGTTACTAAGAATAAACTCATCTTT.

A note on this clone: The protein held in TCRdb is that of a much larger clone and does not match this DNA's translation at residue 13, likely because of a read error; the protein shown is translated from the DNA. No V segment was called; the J segment is TRDJ3; the DNA was not compared with TRDD3, the D call given in the table. The CDR3 is made up of 22 amino acids. DNA of the CDR3: TGTGCCTGTGACACCTCCTGGTACTGGGGACAAGACAGCTCCTGGGACACCCGACAGATGTTTTTC. It translates to CACDTSWYWGQDSSWDTRQMFF.

Comment on this clone: This likely reflects a read error, since a far larger clone is one base away. In the same sample, other DNA sequences code for this CDR3. This chain links TRDV1 with TRDJ2; 7 bases match TRDD3. Germline CDR1 reads TSWWSYY; CDR2 reads QGS. This CDR3 is built from 22 residues. CDR3 loop: CALGEVVHPWPVLGITTAQLFF. The CDR3 bases are TGCGCTCTTGGGGAAGTCGTCCACCCTTGGCCCGTACTGGGGATAACGACAGCACAACTCTTCTTT.

This clone was detected only a few times. A read error likely explains this, since a far larger clone differs by one base. The chain links TRDV2 to TRDJ1; TRDD3 matches at 9 bases. With 5 bases clipped from V and 0 bases from J, the junction kept 15 bases outside the gene matches. Germline-derived CDR1 and CDR2 are GEAIGNYY and EKD. The CDR3 runs 18 residues. The CDR3 nucleotides read TGTGCCTGTGTCCGAGCCGGTACTGGGGGAACTCACACCGATAAACTCATCTTT. It yields the protein CACVRAGTGGTHTDKLIF.

Concerning this clone itself: This DNA's translation and the protein TCRdb lists, from a much larger clone, do not match at residue 6, likely due to a read error; the protein shown is translated from the DNA. This rearrangement joins TRDV3 to TRDJ1; TRDD3 aligns across 11 bases. Because TCRdb records no J gene, it was assigned here through a match of the DNA to germline. The V and J ends lost 5 bases and 0 bases, in that order; junction bases with no gene match: 20. CDR3 length: 19 residues. The germline V gene has CDR1 TVYSNPD and CDR2 GDNSRS (reference sequence). The chain's CDR3 is CANPFRHWGIKAYTDKLIF. The CDR3 nucleotides are TGTGCCAATCCCTTCCGACACTGGGGGATAAAGGCTTACACCGATAAACTCATCTTT.

On this clone itself: This probably arose from a read error, given a far larger clone one base away. Other DNA sequences in the same sample also yield this CDR3. This rearrangement joins TRDV2 to TRDJ1; 7 bases line up with TRDD3. TCRdb gives no J gene; it was assigned here by matching the DNA to germline. The CDR3 sequence is 17 residues long. From germline, CDR1 is GEAIGNYY and CDR2 EKD. This CDR3 reads CACDTLGGGRTENKLIF. In DNA, the CDR3 is TGTGCCTGCGACACGCTAGGTGGGGGACGAACTGAAAATAAACTCATCTTT.

As for this clone: With only one base between it and a far larger clone, this is likely a read error. The chain combines TRDV3 with TRDJ1, with 11 bases that match TRDD3. The CDR3 extends over 19 amino acids. Germline assignment: CDR1 TVYSNPD and CDR2 GDNSRS (reference sequence). The CDR3, as DNA: TGTGCCAATCCCTTCCTACACTGGGGGATAAAGGCTTACACCGATAAACGCATCTTT. This sequence encodes CANPFLHWGIKAYTDKRIF.

This clone was detected a few times. This likely came from a read error, as a far larger clone is one base away. This rearrangement joins TRDV2 to TRDJ1, with TRDD3 matching over 7 bases. Germline-derived CDR1 and CDR2 are GEAIGNYY and EKD. The CDR3 runs to 17 residues. The CDR3 bases are TGTGCCTGTGACACGCTAGGTGGGGGACGAACTGAAAATAAACTCACCTTT. It translates to CACDTLGGGRTENKLTF.

The sample holds a few counts of this clone. This probably arose from a read error, given a far larger clone one base away. Additional DNA sequences in this sample encode the identical CDR3. The chain joins TRDV2 to TRDJ3; TRDD3 matches at 7 bases. The J gene, not given by TCRdb, was assigned here from a germline match of the nucleotide sequence. Per germline, CDR1 GEAIGNYY and CDR2 EKD. This CDR3 is built from 22 residues. The junction had 17 bases not matched to a gene; V was cut back by 0 bases and J by 1 base. The CDR3 coding sequence is TGTGCCTGTGACACCTCCTGGTACTGGGGACAAGACTGTTCCTGGGACACCCGACAGATGTTTTTC. It specifies CACDTSWYWGQDCSWDTRQMFF.

A word on this clone: This likely traces to a read error, being one base from a far larger clone. The V gene is TRDV2, the J gene TRDJ1; 9 bases agree with TRDD3. No J gene was available from TCRdb, and it was assigned here by a germline match of the DNA. CDR1 and CDR2 (germline): GEAIGNYY, EKD. This CDR3 contains 18 residues. CDR3 coding DNA: TGTGCCTGTGACCGAGCCGGTACTGGGGGAACTCACACCGACAAACTCATCTTT. Translation gives CACDRAGTGGTHTDKLIF.

This clone was counted between two and nine times. Given a far larger clone just one base away, this is likely a sequencing read error. Different DNA sequences within this sample yield the same CDR3. The chain combines TRDV2 with TRDJ1, with 7 nucleotides matching TRDD3. There are 17 residues in the CDR3. Germline-derived CDR1 and CDR2 are GEAIGNYY and EKD. V shed 1 base and J 6 bases; nucleotides not matched to a gene: 16. CDR3 DNA: TGTGCCTGTGACACACTAGGTGGGGGACGAACTGAAAATAAACTCATCTTT. It translates to CACDTLGGGRTENKLIF.

A word on this clone: TCRdb's protein, taken from a much larger clone, differs from this DNA's translation at residue 4, likely owing to a read error; the protein displayed comes from the DNA. The rearrangement uses TRDV2 and TRDJ1; 7 positions match TRDD3. No J segment appears in TCRdb, so it was assigned here by matching the sequence to germline. Looked up from germline, CDR1 is GEAIGNYY and CDR2 is EKD. The CDR3 extends over 17 amino acids. CDR3 residues: CACNTLGGGRTENKLIF. As DNA, the CDR3 is TGTGCCTGTAACACGCTAGGTGGGGGACGAACTGAAAATAAACTCATCTTT.